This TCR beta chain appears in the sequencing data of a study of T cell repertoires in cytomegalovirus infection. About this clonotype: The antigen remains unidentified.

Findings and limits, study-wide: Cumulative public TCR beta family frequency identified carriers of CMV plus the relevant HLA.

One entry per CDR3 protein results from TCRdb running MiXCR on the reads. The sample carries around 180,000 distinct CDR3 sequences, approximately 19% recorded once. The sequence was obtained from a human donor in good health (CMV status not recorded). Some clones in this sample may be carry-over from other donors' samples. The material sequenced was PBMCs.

The CDR3 nucleotides read TGTGCCAGCAGCTTAGAAGGACAGGGACTAGCCAAAAACATTCAGTACTTC. It translates to CASSLEGQGLAKNIQYF. V usage is TRBV5-6 and J usage is TRBJ2-4; TRBD1 matches at 8 bases. The length of the CDR3 is 17 residues. Germline values: CDR1 SGHDT, CDR2 YYEEEE. With V trimmed by 2 bases and J by 0 bases, 7 bases remained unmatched.